This T cell receptor beta chain stems from a study of response to subunit inactivated influenza vaccine. TCRdb analysed the RT-PCR reads with MiXCR anew, one entry per CDR3 protein. The table records about 780,000 distinct CDR3 sequences, less than 20% of them present only once. The V and J ends lost 2 bases and 7 bases respectively, with 21 bases between them. The CDR3 totals 17 residues. The germline gives CDR1 DFQATT, CDR2 SNEGSKA (reference sequence). This clonotype was picked up a small number of times. The chain combines TRBV20-1 with TRBJ1-6; a possible D gene is TRBD1 (5 bases). Sequencing used PBMCs from blood, obtained roughly 5 days after vaccination. This clonotype was sampled from a man aged 50 or older who received an inactivated influenza vaccine. In DNA form, the CDR3 reads TGCAGTGCTAGACCCTACCTAGGGACGGAGAGAAATTCACCCCTCCACTTT. Encoded protein: CSARPYLGTERNSPLHF.